These T cell receptor beta chains were read from a single sample in a study of blood T cell repertoires in COVID-19. Only in-frame clones appear in the TCRdb table, and some are missing; sequencing was by immunoSEQ multiplex PCR. The repertoire holds 120,000 to 150,000 clones, with 80% to 85% as singletons. The source material was PBMCs or T cells enriched from blood (not recorded which). The origin of the receptors is a woman in her fifties or sixties who had been exposed to COVID-19. CDR3s include the opening cysteine and the closing phenylalanine or tryptophan. Fields, in order: D gene, clone size, V gene, J gene, CDR3 protein, CDR3 DNA. D genes are given only for firm matches. The size of a clone is reported for some rows only, either as once, few or many, or as a class for expanded clones.

>NA|NA|TRBV10-2|TRBJ2-7
CASRGNEQYF
TGCGCCAGCAGGGGCAACGAGCAGTACTTC
>NA|NA|TRBV9|TRBJ1-2
CASSALPGRGPGSYTF
TGTGCCAGCAGCGCCCTCCCGGGGAGGGGTCCTGGTAGCTACACCTTC
>NA|once|TRBV9|TRBJ2-1
CASSVGGTGENEQFF
TGTGCCAGCAGCGTCGGAGGCACGGGGGAGAATGAGCAGTTCTTC
>TRBD2|NA|TRBV7-2|TRBJ2-5
CASSLARLARGQETQYF
TGTGCCAGCAGCTTAGCTCGACTAGCGAGGGGCCAAGAGACCCAGTACTTC
>NA|NA|TRBV9|TRBJ1-6
CASSVEGGSPLHF
TGTGCCAGCAGCGTAGAGGGAGGGTCACCCCTCCACTTT
>TRBD1|NA|TRBV5-1|TRBJ2-7
CASSLGTGFLTYEQYF
TGCGCCAGCAGCTTGGGGACAGGGTTCCTTACCTACGAGCAGTACTTC
>NA|NA|TRBV15|TRBJ2-5
CATSRGWQGTQYF
TGTGCCACCAGCAGAGGGTGGCAGGGGACCCAGTACTTC
>TRBD2|NA|TRBV30|TRBJ2-7
CAWSLAAYEQYF
TGTGCCTGGAGCCTAGCGGCCTACGAGCAGTACTTC
>NA|once|TRBV9|TRBJ2-7
CASSVGSGVFNEQYF
TGTGCCAGCAGCGTAGGGTCAGGGGTATTCAACGAGCAGTACTTC
>NA|NA|TRBV6-2/TRBV6-3|TRBJ2-3
CASSRTPSTDTQYF
TGTGCCAGCAGCCGGACACCTAGCACAGATACGCAGTATTTT
>NA|NA|TRBV7-9|TRBJ1-1
CASSLIRGASDTEAFF
TGTGCCAGCAGCTTAATTCGGGGGGCGTCGGACACTGAAGCTTTCTTT
>NA|NA|TRBV27|TRBJ1-2
CASTPRGGGYGYTF
TGTGCCAGCACCCCTCGGGGGGGAGGCTATGGCTACACCTTC
>NA|NA|TRBV7-2|TRBJ1-5
CASSTGLSPEPQHF
TGTGCCAGCAGCACGGGACTGTCGCCGGAGCCCCAGCATTTT
>NA|NA|TRBV19|TRBJ1-6
CASRQRGYFNSPLHF
TGTGCCAGTAGGCAAAGGGGGTATTTTAATTCACCCCTCCACTTT
>TRBD2|NA|TRBV6-6|TRBJ2-2
CASSPAGGRTGELFF
TGTGCCAGCAGTCCAGCGGGGGGCAGGACCGGGGAGCTGTTTTTT
>TRBD1|NA|TRBV9|TRBJ2-5
CASSVGDSRQETQYF
TGTGCCAGCAGCGTGGGGGACAGCCGCCAAGAGACCCAGTACTTC
>NA|NA|TRBV29-1|TRBJ2-5
CSADLRGGETQYF
TGCAGCGCAGACCTCAGGGGCGGGGAGACCCAGTACTTC
>NA|NA|TRBV4-3|TRBJ2-2
CASSQDPGSAGELFF
TGCGCCAGCAGCCAAGATCCGGGATCCGCCGGGGAGCTGTTTTTT
>NA|NA|TRBV19|TRBJ1-5
CASSTLRGEGSNQPQHF
TGTGCCAGTAGCACCCTCCGGGGGGAAGGTAGCAATCAGCCCCAGCATTTT
>NA|NA|TRBV19|TRBJ2-1
CASSPGQSFYNEQFF
TGTGCCAGTAGTCCAGGACAGAGTTTCTACAATGAGCAGTTCTTC
>NA|NA|TRBV9|TRBJ2-3
CASSGLGGDTQYF
TGTGCCAGCAGCGGACTGGGTGGAGATACGCAGTATTTT
>TRBD2|NA|TRBV5-4|TRBJ2-7
CASSLGSGRAGEQYF
TGTGCCAGCAGCTTGGGTAGCGGGAGGGCCGGGGAGCAGTACTTC
>TRBD1|NA|TRBV6-2/TRBV6-3|TRBJ1-2
CASSSHGTGVGVDGYTF
TGTGCCAGCAGTTCGCACGGGACAGGAGTCGGCGTCGATGGCTACACCTTC
>NA|NA|TRBV10-3|TRBJ2-5
CAISATGQETQYF
TGTGCCATCAGTGCTACGGGGCAAGAGACCCAGTACTTC
>NA|NA|TRBV11-3|TRBJ2-7
CASSLVEESYEQYF
TGTGCCAGCAGCTTAGTTGAGGAGTCTTACGAGCAGTACTTC
>TRBD2|NA|TRBV9|TRBJ2-1
CASSSLFSGSRNEQFF
TGTGCCAGCAGCTCCCTATTTAGCGGGAGTAGAAATGAGCAGTTCTTC
>TRBD1|once|TRBV19|TRBJ1-2
CASSIDSQGARGGYTF
TGTGCCAGTAGTATAGATTCACAGGGGGCGCGTGGAGGCTACACCTTC